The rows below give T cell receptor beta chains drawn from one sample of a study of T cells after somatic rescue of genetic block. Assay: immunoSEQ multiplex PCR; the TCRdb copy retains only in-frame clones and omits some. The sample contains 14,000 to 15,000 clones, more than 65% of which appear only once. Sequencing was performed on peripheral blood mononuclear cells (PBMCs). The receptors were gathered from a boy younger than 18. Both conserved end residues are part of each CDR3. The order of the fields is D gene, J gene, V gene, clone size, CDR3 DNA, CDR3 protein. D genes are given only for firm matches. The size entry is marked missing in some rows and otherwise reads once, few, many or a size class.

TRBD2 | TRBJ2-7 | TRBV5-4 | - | TGTGCCAGCAGCGCCGGGGGGGTCTACGAGCAGTACTTC | CASSAGGVYEQYF
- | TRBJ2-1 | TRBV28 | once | TGTGCCAGCAGTTCCCGTCGGGGGATTACCCCTTACAATGAGCAGTTCTTC | CASSSRRGITPYNEQFF
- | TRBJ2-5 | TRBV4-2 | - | TGTGCCAGCAGCCTTCCCGGGGCAGGGGGGGGAGAGACCCAGTACTTC | CASSLPGAGGGETQYF
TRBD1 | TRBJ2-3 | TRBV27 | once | TGTGCCAGCAGTTTGCCCGGGACAGGGGGAGATACGCAGTATTTT | CASSLPGTGGDTQYF
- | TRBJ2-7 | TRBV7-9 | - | TGTGCCAGCAGCTCCGACAGAGGGGAGAGTCCCTACGAGCAGTACTTC | CASSSDRGESPYEQYF
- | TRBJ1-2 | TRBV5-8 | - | TGTGCCAGCAGCTTGGAGGGATCCCCTAACTATGGCTACACCTTC | CASSLEGSPNYGYTF
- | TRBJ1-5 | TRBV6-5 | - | TGTGCCAGCGAGCGCTCCGGGGGCAATCAGCCCCAGCATTTT | CASERSGGNQPQHF
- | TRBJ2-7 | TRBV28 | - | TGTGCCAGCAGGGAAGGAGGAGGGGCCCGGCTAGGAGAGCAGTACTTC | CASREGGGARLGEQYF
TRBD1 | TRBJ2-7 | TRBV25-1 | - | TGTGCCAGCAGTTCCAGTCCGGGACAGGGTAACTACGAGCAGTACTTC | CASSSSPGQGNYEQYF
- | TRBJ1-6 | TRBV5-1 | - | TGCGCCAGCAGCGAACAGGAACATTCACCCCTCCACTTT | CASSEQEHSPLHF
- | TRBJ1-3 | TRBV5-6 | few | TGTGCCAGCAGCTCTTCCGGGACGACTGGAAACACCATATATTTT | CASSSSGTTGNTIYF
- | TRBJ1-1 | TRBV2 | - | TGTGCCAGCAGTGTTTTCGACAGCCTGAACACTGAAGCTTTCTTT | CASSVFDSLNTEAFF
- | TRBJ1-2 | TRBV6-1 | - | TGTGCCACAGACAGCTATGGCTACACCTTC | CATDSYGYTF
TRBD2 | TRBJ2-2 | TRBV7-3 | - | TGTGCCAGCAGCTCCGGATTAGCGGGTCCGCGAGGTGGGGAGCTGTTTTTT | CASSSGLAGPRGGELFF
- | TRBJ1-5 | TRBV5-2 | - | TGTGCCAGCAGTTGGACAGGGAATCAGCCCCAGCATTTT | CASSWTGNQPQHF
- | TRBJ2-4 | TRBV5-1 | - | TGCGCCAGCAGCTTGGGTAGCTCCCTAGCCAAAAACATTCAGTACTTC | CASSLGSSLAKNIQYF
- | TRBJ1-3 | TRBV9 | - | TGTGCCAGCAGCGTAGACAGTGTGGGGAACTCTGGAAACACCATATATTTT | CASSVDSVGNSGNTIYF
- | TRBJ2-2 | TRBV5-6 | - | TGTGCCAGCAGCATGACAGGTTTAACCGGGGAGCTGTTTTTT | CASSMTGLTGELFF
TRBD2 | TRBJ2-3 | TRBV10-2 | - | TGCGCCAGCACCGGTGCTAGCGGGAGATCGGACACAGATACGCAGTATTTT | CASTGASGRSDTDTQYF
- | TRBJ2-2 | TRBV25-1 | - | TGTGCCAGCAGTGCCAACCCCGGGTCGTACACCGGGGAGCTGTTTTTT | CASSANPGSYTGELFF
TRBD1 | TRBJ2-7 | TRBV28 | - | TGTGCCAGCAGTCACAGGGGGCTCCCCTACGAGCAGTACTTC | CASSHRGLPYEQYF
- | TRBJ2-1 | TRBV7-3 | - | TGTGCCAGCAGCCCCTACAGGGTTGGATCCTACAATGAGCAGTTCTTC | CASSPYRVGSYNEQFF
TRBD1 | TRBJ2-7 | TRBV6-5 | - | TGTGCCAGCAGTTCAAGACAGGGGAAGTACGAGCAGTACTTC | CASSSRQGKYEQYF
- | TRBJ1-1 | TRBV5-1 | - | TGCGCCAGCAGCTTGACAGTCGGGTGGGTCACTGAAGCTTTCTTT | CASSLTVGWVTEAFF
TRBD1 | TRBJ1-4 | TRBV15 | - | TGTGCCACCAGCAGACGGGACAGTAATGAAAAACTGTTTTTT | CATSRRDSNEKLFF
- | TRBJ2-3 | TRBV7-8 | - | TGTGCCAGCAGGGCTCCCCCGGACAGTTTCACAGATACGCAGTATTTT | CASRAPPDSFTDTQYF
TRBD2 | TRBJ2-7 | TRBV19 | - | TGTGCCAGTAGTATAAAGCCCGCACTAGCGGGGGGCTACGAGCAGTACTTC | CASSIKPALAGGYEQYF
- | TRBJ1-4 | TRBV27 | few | TGTGCCAGCACCTTATCCGCCAGGGTTATCGGTGAAAAACTGTTTTTT | CASTLSARVIGEKLFF
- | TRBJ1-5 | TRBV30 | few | TGTGCCTGGAGTGGGGGACCCAATCAGCCCCAGCATTTT | CAWSGGPNQPQHF
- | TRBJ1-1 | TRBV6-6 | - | TGTGCCAGCAGTTGGAAGGGGGGGATCGACACTGAAGCTTTCTTT | CASSWKGGIDTEAFF
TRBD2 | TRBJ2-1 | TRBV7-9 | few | TGTGCCAGCAGCTTAGGGGGCGGGAGAATCGATGAGCAGTTCTTC | CASSLGGGRIDEQFF
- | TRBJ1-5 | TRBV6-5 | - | TGTGCCAGCAGTTACCAGGGAGCACAGCCCCAGCATTTT | CASSYQGAQPQHF
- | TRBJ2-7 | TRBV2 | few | TGTGCCAGCAAGGGCAGCCATACGTCCTACGAGCAGTACTTC | CASKGSHTSYEQYF
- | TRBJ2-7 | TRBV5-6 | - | TGTGCCAGCAGCTTGGAGGCACGAGGCTACGAGCAGTACTTC | CASSLEARGYEQYF
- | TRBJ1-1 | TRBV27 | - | TGTGCCAGCAGTTTGTCGGGGGCGCGGAACACTGAAGCTTTCTTT | CASSLSGARNTEAFF
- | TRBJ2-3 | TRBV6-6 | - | TGTGCCAGCAGTTACGGGCGGGAACTCACAGATACGCAGTATTTT | CASSYGRELTDTQYF
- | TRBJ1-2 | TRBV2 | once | TGTGCCAGCAGTCCTCAATCTGGACAGCTCTATGGCTACACCTTC | CASSPQSGQLYGYTF
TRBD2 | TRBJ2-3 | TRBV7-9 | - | TGTGCCAGCAGCTTAGCGCCCCTAGCGGTGGAAGGAGATACGCAGTATTTT | CASSLAPLAVEGDTQYF
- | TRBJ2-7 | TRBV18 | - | TGTGCCAGCTCACCTAGCTCCTACGAGCAGTACTTC | CASSPSSYEQYF
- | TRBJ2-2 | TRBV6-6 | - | TGTGCCAGCAGTGCCGGGTCTCTGAACACCGGGGAGCTGTTTTTT | CASSAGSLNTGELFF
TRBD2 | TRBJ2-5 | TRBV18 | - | TGTGCCAGCTCACCACCGCGGCGGCGGGGGGGCGAGAGGGGAGAGACCCAGTACTTC | CASSPPRRRGGERGETQYF
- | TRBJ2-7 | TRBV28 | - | TGTGCCAGCAGTCTGACAGGCCCCACCTACGAGCAGTACTTC | CASSLTGPTYEQYF